This T cell receptor beta chain came from a study of metastatic and nonmetastatic thyroid tumors. Broader study findings: Significantly greater TCR beta diversity was reportedly found in malignant thyroid tumors than in benign nodules (in blood and tumor).

Note on this clone: The antigen is not known.

In the original analysis: Variation in CDR3 across clinicopathological groups served as the basis for constructing a distant-metastasis classifier in papillary thyroid cancer. TCRdb re-called the PCR reads through MiXCR. These V and J calls rely on TCRdb rather than the paper's analysis. The sample carries tens of thousands of clones, around a third recorded once. V was clipped by 0 bases and J by 4 bases, with 12 bases between them. The CDR3 contains 15 residues. Germline values: CDR1 LNHDA, CDR2 SQIVND (reference sequence). Ahead of thyroid surgery, no patient had received treatment of any kind. The sequence was collected from a female donor with papillary thyroid cancer or a benign thyroid nodule (not recorded which). Some clones in this sample may be carry-over from other donors' samples. The specimen was tumor tissue. The rearrangement joins TRBV19 to TRBJ1-2; no clear D. CDR3: CASSIDTREGYGYTF. In nucleotides, the CDR3 is TGTGCCAGTAGTATAGATACCCGAGAAGGCTATGGCTACACCTTC.